This TCR beta chain was identified in a study of early stage breast cancer tumors. Study findings and constraints: Tumors had about 2.6-fold higher T cell density than normal breast. Unsorted bulk genomic DNA sequencing lacked pairing and functional marker data.

This CDR3 region has 14 residues. Trimming left V 9 bases short and J 8 bases short, with 17 bases between. The V gene's germline CDR1 is LNHDA and CDR2 SQIVND (reference sequence). TCRdb keeps only in-frame clones here, not all; method: immunoSEQ multiplex PCR. This sample yields about 53,000 clones, of which about 89% are seen a single time; 4.5% to 5% belongs to the top ten. Comment on this clone: Its antigen is undetermined.

V gene TRBV19 combines with J gene TRBJ1-6, with D perhaps matching TRBD1 (5 bases). Specimen: blood. The receptor was derived from a person aged 65 to 85 with breast cancer. CDR3 residues: CASWPGGYDSPLHF. As DNA, the CDR3 is TGTGCCAGCTGGCCGGGGGGATACGATTCACCCCTCCACTTT.